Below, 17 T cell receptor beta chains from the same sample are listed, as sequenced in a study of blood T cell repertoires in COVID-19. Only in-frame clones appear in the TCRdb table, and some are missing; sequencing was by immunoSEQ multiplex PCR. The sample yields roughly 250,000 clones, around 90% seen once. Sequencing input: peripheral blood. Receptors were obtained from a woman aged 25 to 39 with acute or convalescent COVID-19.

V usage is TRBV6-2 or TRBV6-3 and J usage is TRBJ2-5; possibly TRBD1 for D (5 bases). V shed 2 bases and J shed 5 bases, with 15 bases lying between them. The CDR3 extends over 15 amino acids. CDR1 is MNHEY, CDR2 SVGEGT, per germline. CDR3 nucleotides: TGTGCCAGCAGTTACGGGGCGAACTCCCGGGAGACCCAGTACTTC. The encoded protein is CASSYGANSRETQYF.

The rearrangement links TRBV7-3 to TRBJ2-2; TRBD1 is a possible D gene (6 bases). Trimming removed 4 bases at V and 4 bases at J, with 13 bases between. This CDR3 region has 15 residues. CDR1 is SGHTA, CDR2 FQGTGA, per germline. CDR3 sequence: CASSSLGQSTGELFF. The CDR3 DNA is TGTGCCAGCAGCTCCTTAGGACAGTCCACCGGGGAGCTGTTTTTT.

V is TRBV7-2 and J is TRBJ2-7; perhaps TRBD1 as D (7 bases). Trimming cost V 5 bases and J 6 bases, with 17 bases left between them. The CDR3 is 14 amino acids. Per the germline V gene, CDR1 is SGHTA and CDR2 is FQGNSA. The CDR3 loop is CASSQGGPGTEQYF. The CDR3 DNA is TGTGCCAGCAGCCAGGGGGGCCCCGGGACCGAGCAGTACTTC.

The CDR3 here is CASSRRRGAYEQYF. The CDR3 bases are TGTGCCAGCAGCCGACGCCGGGGGGCCTACGAGCAGTACTTC. This chain connects TRBV5-8 to TRBJ2-7; 7 bases are a match to TRBD2. Germline V gene lookup returns CDR1 SGHTS and CDR2 YDEGEE. This CDR3 comprises 14 residues. The V segment lost 4 bases and the J segment 2 bases; nucleotides outside the gene matches: 6.

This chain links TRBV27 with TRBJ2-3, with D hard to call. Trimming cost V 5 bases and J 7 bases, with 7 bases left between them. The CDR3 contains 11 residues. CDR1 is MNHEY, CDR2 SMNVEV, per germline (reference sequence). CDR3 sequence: CASSTPYTQYF. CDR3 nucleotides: TGTGCCAGCAGTACACCATATACGCAGTATTTT.

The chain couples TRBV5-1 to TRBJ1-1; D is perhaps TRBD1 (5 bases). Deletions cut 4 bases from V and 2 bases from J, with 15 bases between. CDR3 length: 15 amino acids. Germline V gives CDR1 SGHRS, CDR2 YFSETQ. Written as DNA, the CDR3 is TGCGCCAGCAGCGGACTACAAGGGACTAACACTGAAGCTTTCTTT. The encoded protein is CASSGLQGTNTEAFF.

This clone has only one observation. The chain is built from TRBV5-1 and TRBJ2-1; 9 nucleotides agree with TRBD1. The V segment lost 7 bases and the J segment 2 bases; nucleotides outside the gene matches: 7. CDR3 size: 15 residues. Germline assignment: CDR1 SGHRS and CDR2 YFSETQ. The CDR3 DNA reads TGCGCCAGCTCCTTGGGACAGGGTCCCTACAATGAGCAGTTCTTC. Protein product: CASSLGQGPYNEQFF.

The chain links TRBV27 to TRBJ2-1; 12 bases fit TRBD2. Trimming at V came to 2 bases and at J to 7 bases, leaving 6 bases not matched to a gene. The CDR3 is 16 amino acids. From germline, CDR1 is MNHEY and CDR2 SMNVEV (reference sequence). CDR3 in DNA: TGTGCCAGCAGTTTAGGACTAGCGGGGACGTCGAATGAGCAGTTCTTC. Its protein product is CASSLGLAGTSNEQFF.

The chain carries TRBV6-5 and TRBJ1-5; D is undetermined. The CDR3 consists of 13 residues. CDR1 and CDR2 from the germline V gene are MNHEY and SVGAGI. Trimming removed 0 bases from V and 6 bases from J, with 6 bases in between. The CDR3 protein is CASSYSSGQPQHF. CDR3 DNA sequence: TGTGCCAGCAGTTACTCGAGTGGTCAGCCCCAGCATTTT.

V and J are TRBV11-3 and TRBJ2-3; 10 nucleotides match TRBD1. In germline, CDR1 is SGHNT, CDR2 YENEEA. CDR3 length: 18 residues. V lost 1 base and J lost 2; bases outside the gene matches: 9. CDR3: CASSLGRQGTGVTDTQYF. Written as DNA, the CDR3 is TGTGCCAGCAGCTTAGGCCGACAAGGGACAGGGGTCACAGATACGCAGTATTTT. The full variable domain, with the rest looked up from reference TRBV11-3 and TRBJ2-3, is EAGVVQSPRYKIIEKKQPVAFWCNPISGHNTLYWYLQNLGQGPELLIRYENEEAVDDSQLPKDRFSAERLKGVDSTLKIQPAELGDSAVYLCASSLGRQGTGVTDTQYFGPGTRLTVL.

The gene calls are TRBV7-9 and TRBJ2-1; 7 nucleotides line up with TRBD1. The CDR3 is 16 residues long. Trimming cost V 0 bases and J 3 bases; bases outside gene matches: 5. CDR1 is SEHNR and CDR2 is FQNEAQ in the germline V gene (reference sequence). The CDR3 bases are TGTGCCAGCAGCTTAGCGGGGGCAGGGGGCTACAATGAGCAGTTCTTC. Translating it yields CASSLAGAGGYNEQFF.

CDR3 DNA: TGTGCCAGCAGTGAATACCCATTATCAGCGGCGGGTTCCTACGAGCAGTACTTC. This gives the protein CASSEYPLSAAGSYEQYF. The J gene is TRBJ2-7, the V gene TRBV6-1; D perhaps matches TRBD2 (5 bases). CDR1 is MNHNS, CDR2 SASEGT, per germline. V was shortened by 2 bases and J by 1 base, with 21 bases between the two germline ends. The length of the CDR3 is 18 residues.

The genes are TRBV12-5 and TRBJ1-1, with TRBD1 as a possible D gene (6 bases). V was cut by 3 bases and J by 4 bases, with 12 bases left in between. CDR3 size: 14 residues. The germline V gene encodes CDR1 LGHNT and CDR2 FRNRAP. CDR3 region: CASGFPGGGTEAFF. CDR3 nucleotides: TGTGCTAGTGGTTTCCCGGGAGGGGGCACTGAAGCTTTCTTT.

The CDR3 loop reads CASSEFGLAGLEETQYF. DNA for the CDR3: TGTGCCAGCAGTGAATTTGGACTAGCGGGGCTCGAAGAGACCCAGTACTTC. V is TRBV6-1 and J is TRBJ2-5; 12 bases are shared with TRBD2. This CDR3 is 17 amino acids long. Germline V gene lookup returns CDR1 MNHNS and CDR2 SASEGT. The trim removed 2 bases at V and 3 bases at J, leaving 7 bases unmatched.

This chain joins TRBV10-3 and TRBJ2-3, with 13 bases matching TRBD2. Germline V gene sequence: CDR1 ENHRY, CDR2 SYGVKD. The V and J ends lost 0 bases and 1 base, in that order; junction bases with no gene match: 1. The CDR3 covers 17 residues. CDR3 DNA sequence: TGTGCCATCAGTGAGTCCGGACTAGCGGGAGGCACAGATACGCAGTATTTT. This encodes CAISESGLAGGTDTQYF.

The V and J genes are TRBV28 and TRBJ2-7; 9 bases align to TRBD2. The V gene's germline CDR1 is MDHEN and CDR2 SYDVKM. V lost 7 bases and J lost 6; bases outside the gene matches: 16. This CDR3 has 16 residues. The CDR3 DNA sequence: TGTGCCAGCACCGATAGCGGGAGTGCAGCCTGGGGCGAGCAGTACTTC. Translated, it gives CASTDSGSAAWGEQYF.

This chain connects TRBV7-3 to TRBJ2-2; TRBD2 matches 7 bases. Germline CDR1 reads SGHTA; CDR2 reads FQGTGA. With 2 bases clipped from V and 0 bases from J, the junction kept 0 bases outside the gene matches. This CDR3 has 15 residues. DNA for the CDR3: TGTGCCAGCAGCTTAGCGGGGGCGAACACCGGGGAGCTGTTTTTT. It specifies CASSLAGANTGELFF.